The 3 T cell receptor beta chains listed next were all sequenced from one sample in a study of shared clonotypes between healthy human individuals (dated by TCRdb to 2018 to 2020). Preparation of the library involved the immunoSEQ multiplex PCR assay. The immuneACCESS repertoire file appears here via TCRdb, limited to in-frame rearrangements. These files lack a portion of the clones; in checked studies, under half of the deficit traces to unresolved V genes, and the cause of the others is not known. The sample table contains about 1.5 million clones; only one count was recorded for 98% of them. The ten largest clones take up about 0.42% of the sample. The material sequenced was naive CD4+ T cells sorted from blood. Read against the paper, the sample's cell subset or site label means: CD45RA+ positively selected. The receptors come from a man in his thirties or forties in good health.

The gene calls are TRBV29-1 and TRBJ1-1; D is undetermined. The CDR3 is made up of 10 amino acids. Trimming pared 7 bases from V and 2 bases from J, leaving 5 bases between. Per germline, CDR1 SQVTM and CDR2 ANQGSEA. The CDR3 sequence: CSATNTEAFF. CDR3 sequence (DNA): TGCAGCGCTACCAACACTGAAGCTTTCTTT.

This chain connects TRBV27 to TRBJ2-2; 7 nucleotides match TRBD2. Germline V gene lookup returns CDR1 MNHEY and CDR2 SMNVEV (reference sequence). J was trimmed by 0 bases and V by 10 bases; bases with no gene match: 8. The CDR3 contains 15 residues. The CDR3 bases are TGTGCCACCACTAGCGCACATACGAACACCGGGGAGCTGTTTTTT. It specifies CATTSAHTNTGELFF.

V gene TRBV5-1 combines with J gene TRBJ2-3; no definite D call. The V end was cut by 0 bases, the J end by 2 bases, with 10 bases between. The CDR3 is made up of 15 amino acids. CDR1 and CDR2 (germline): SGHRS, YFSETQ. The CDR3 coding sequence is TGCGCCAGCAGCTTGGTCGGCAGGTCCACAGATACGCAGTATTTT. Residues: CASSLVGRSTDTQYF.